Listed here are 16 T cell receptor beta chains from one sample, sequenced in a study of blood T cells in healthy people across ages. Through a sample-barcoded 5' primer and a J-beta primer mix, a second PCR was run for about 6 to 12 cycles. TCRdb reprocessed the 5' RACE reads with MiXCR, giving one entry per CDR3 protein. Among hundreds of thousands of distinct CDR3 sequences listed, roughly 26% were seen once. Material: blood. These receptor sequences come from a woman at least 80 years old in good health.

This clonotype was seen more than once but under ten times. CDR3 in DNA: TGCAGTGCTAGTGCGGTGGGGACAGGGGGGGAGACCCAGTACTTC. This codes for CSASAVGTGGETQYF. The rearrangement joins TRBV20-1 to TRBJ2-5; 11 bases match TRBD1. CDR1 is DFQATT and CDR2 is SNEGSKA in the germline V gene (reference sequence). Unmatched junction bases numbered 8, after V lost 3 bases and J lost 5 bases. The CDR3 length is 15 residues.

Many counts were recorded for this clonotype. The V and J genes are TRBV10-3 and TRBJ2-1; the match to TRBD1 covers 7 bases. V lost 4 bases to trimming and J lost 7 bases; unmatched junction nucleotides: 7. Germline CDR1 and CDR2: ENHRY and SYGVKD. This CDR3 has 14 residues. The CDR3 loop reads CAISGVGRGNEQFF. CDR3 nucleotides: TGTGCCATCAGTGGCGTAGGCAGGGGGAATGAGCAGTTCTTC.

Many counts were recorded for this clonotype. This chain uses TRBV5-1 with TRBJ2-1, with D perhaps matching TRBD1 or TRBD2 (6 bases each). Germline V gene data show CDR1 as SGHRS and CDR2 as YFSETQ. With 4 bases removed from V and 7 bases from J, the gap between germline ends came to 15 bases. CDR3 length: 14 amino acids. CDR3 sequence (DNA): TGCGCCAGCAGCCCCGGGGGCAATGGGAATGAGCAGTTCTTC. Amino acids: CASSPGGNGNEQFF.

Comment on this clonotype: One end of the junction does not line up with germline, which may come from a read error. The rearrangement links TRBV6-2 or TRBV6-3 to TRBJ2-4, with TRBD1 as a possible D gene (6 bases). Germline CDR1 MNHEY, CDR2 SVGEGT. The CDR3 length is 13 residues. CDR3 amino acids: CAGSRGSYNEQYF. The CDR3 coding sequence is TGTGCCGGCAGCAGGGGTTCCTACAATGAGCAGTACTTC.

This clonotype appeared many times. V usage is TRBV4-1 and J usage is TRBJ2-7; TRBD2 is a possible D gene (5 bases). The V end lost 0 bases, the J end lost 2 bases, and 14 bases lay between the germline ends. The CDR3 runs 16 residues. Germline loops: CDR1 MGHRA, CDR2 YSYEKL. The CDR3 sequence: CASSQESIYGAYEQYF. DNA of the CDR3: TGCGCCAGCAGCCAAGAAAGTATTTACGGGGCCTACGAGCAGTACTTC.

Comment on this clonotype: A much more abundant neighbour one base away suggests this may be a read error. The J gene is TRBJ2-7, the V gene TRBV27; D possibly matches TRBD1 or TRBD2 (6 bases each). From germline, CDR1 is MNHEY and CDR2 SMNVEV (reference sequence). The CDR3 spans 18 residues. Trimming shortened V by 6 bases and J by 7 bases, and 31 bases separated the two germline ends. The DNA for the CDR3 is TGTGCCAGCAGACTACGCTCCACAGGGACTCCCTCCTACAATGAGCAGTACTTC. Translation: CASRLRSTGTPSYNEQYF.

This clonotype came up a few times. The V call is TRBV27, the J call TRBJ1-1, with TRBD1 as a possible D gene (6 bases). The CDR3 totals 14 residues. V gave up 5 bases and J gave up 1 base, with 11 bases separating them. The germline V gene has CDR1 MNHEY and CDR2 SMNVEV (reference sequence). The CDR3 region is CASSPYRENTEAFF. CDR3 DNA: TGTGCCAGCAGTCCATACAGGGAGAACACTGAAGCTTTCTTT.

In this sample, this clonotype turned up a few times. J is TRBJ2-7 and V is TRBV28; tentative D call: TRBD1 (5 bases). The CDR3 spans 14 residues. V lost 5 bases to trimming and J lost 1 base, with 12 bases between them. Germline assignment: CDR1 MDHEN and CDR2 SYDVKM. CDR3 DNA: TGTGCCAGCAGTGGCCAGGGCGTGTCCTACGAGCAGTACTTC. As protein: CASSGQGVSYEQYF.

With respect to this clonotype: A much larger clone differs by one base, so this may be a read error. The chain carries TRBV20-1 and TRBJ2-5; no firm D call. Germline lookup yields CDR1 DFQATT and CDR2 SNEGSKA (reference sequence). This CDR3 region has 11 residues. V lost 1 base, J lost 11 bases, and 11 bases lay in between. The CDR3 here is CSARVRNEQYF. In nucleotides, the CDR3 is TGCAGTGCTAGAGTCCGGAATGAGCAGTACTTC.

This clonotype has a single count. The V and J genes are TRBV7-8 and TRBJ2-1; D gene ambiguous. The CDR3 extends over 16 amino acids. Germline V gene sequence: CDR1 SGHVS, CDR2 FQNEAQ. Trimming cost V 4 bases and J 0 bases, with 13 bases left between them. As DNA, the CDR3 is TGTGCCAGCAGCTCCTTTACCAGTCGCTCCTACAATGAGCAGTTCTTC. Translation: CASSSFTSRSYNEQFF.

Details on this clonotype: A read error may explain this, as a much larger clone is one base away. This chain connects TRBV7-2 to TRBJ2-1; D is undetermined. CDR1 SGHTA and CDR2 FQGNSA come from the germline V gene. There are 14 residues in the CDR3. The V gene lost 1 base and the J gene lost 7 bases, with 11 bases spanning the gap. CDR3 residues: CASSLVFSWNEQFF. CDR3 bases: TGTGCCAGCAGCTTAGTGTTTAGCTGGAATGAGCAGTTCTTC.

The chain carries TRBV7-2 and TRBJ2-1; D is perhaps TRBD2 (6 bases). CDR1 is SGHTA, CDR2 FQGNSA, per germline. The CDR3 loop spans 15 amino acids. V dropped 1 base and J dropped 7 bases, with 14 bases sitting between them. The CDR3 nucleotides are TGTGCCAGCAGCTTAGAGGCGGGGCGATGGAATGAGCAGTTCTTC. Translation: CASSLEAGRWNEQFF.

Remarks on this clonotype: At one end the junction does not follow the germline gene, possibly because of a read error. In DNA form, the CDR3 reads TGTGTCAGCGGGGACAGAACCGGGCAAGAGACCCAGTACTTC. Protein: CVSGDRTGQETQYF. V usage is TRBV2 and J usage is TRBJ2-5, with D tentatively TRBD1 or TRBD2 (7 bases each). The CDR3 consists of 14 residues. CDR1 is SNHLY, CDR2 FYNNEI, per germline.

The J gene is TRBJ2-7, the V gene TRBV5-6; 10 bases map to TRBD1. The CDR3 spans 17 residues. V trimming: 3 bases; J trimming: 5 bases; junction bases outside the gene matches: 14. The V gene's germline CDR1 is SGHDT and CDR2 YYEEEE. CDR3 nucleotides: TGTGCCAGCAGCTCGCCTTGGACAGGGGGTCGTAGGGACGAGCAGTACTTC. The encoded protein is CASSSPWTGGRRDEQYF. The full variable domain, rest sourced from reference TRBV5-6 and TRBJ2-7, is DAGVTQSPTHLIKTRGQQVTLRCSPKSGHDTVSWYQQALGQGPQFIFQYYEEEERQRGNFPDRFSGHQFPNYSSELNVNALLLGDSALYLCASSSPWTGGRRDEQYFGPGTRLTVT.

The chain combines TRBV20-1 with TRBJ2-3; D may be TRBD2 (7 bases). CDR1 DFQATT and CDR2 SNEGSKA come from the germline V gene (reference sequence). V was pared by 4 bases and J by 1 base, with 12 bases between. The CDR3 is made up of 14 amino acids. CDR3 sequence: CSANRGAGTDTQYF. Written as DNA, the CDR3 is TGCAGTGCTAACCGGGGGGCAGGCACAGATACGCAGTATTTT.

The V gene is TRBV29-1, the J gene TRBJ2-1; D may correspond to TRBD1 or TRBD2 (5 bases each). Germline V gene sequence: CDR1 SQVTM, CDR2 ANQGSEA. CDR3 length equals 14 residues. V lost 6 bases and J lost 10, with 22 bases in between. In nucleotides, the CDR3 is TGCAGCGTCCCCCGGGACCAGATTTCTGTAGAGCAGTTCTTC. Protein sequence: CSVPRDQISVEQFF.